This T cell receptor (beta chain) is drawn from a study of T-cell reconstitution after alpha-beta-depleted transplantation in children. Study-wide results and caveats: Reports say that about two months after transplant, the alpha-beta T cells came out of several hundred graft clones that had expanded. After one year, T-cell counts and TCRbeta diversity mostly came from new T cells. In some patients, recipient T cells and intrathymic progenitors surviving conditioning explained high day-60 diversity.

Trimming at V came to 3 bases and at J to 5 bases, leaving 12 bases not matched to a gene. The CDR3 consists of 16 residues. Germline assignment: CDR1 LGHDT and CDR2 YNNKEL (reference sequence). Unique molecular identifiers were incorporated into the prepared TCRbeta library. TCRdb re-called the PCR reads through MiXCR, storing one row per CDR3 protein. Among some 440,000 distinct CDR3 sequences listed, roughly 16% were seen once. In regard to this clonotype: Its antigen is undetermined.

This clonotype originated in a boy under three years old who had a stem cell transplant for Wiskott-Aldrich syndrome, so the T cells may come from the graft donor. Sequencing used PBMCs, mostly from graft donor cells, obtained 360 days after TCRalphabeta/CD19-depleted stem cell transplant. The rearrangement links TRBV3-1 to TRBJ2-7, with 8 bases identical to TRBD2. Written as DNA, the CDR3 is TGTGCCAGCAGCCACCCTTCCGGGACTAGGGTCCACGAGCAGTACTTC. It is translated as CASSHPSGTRVHEQYF.